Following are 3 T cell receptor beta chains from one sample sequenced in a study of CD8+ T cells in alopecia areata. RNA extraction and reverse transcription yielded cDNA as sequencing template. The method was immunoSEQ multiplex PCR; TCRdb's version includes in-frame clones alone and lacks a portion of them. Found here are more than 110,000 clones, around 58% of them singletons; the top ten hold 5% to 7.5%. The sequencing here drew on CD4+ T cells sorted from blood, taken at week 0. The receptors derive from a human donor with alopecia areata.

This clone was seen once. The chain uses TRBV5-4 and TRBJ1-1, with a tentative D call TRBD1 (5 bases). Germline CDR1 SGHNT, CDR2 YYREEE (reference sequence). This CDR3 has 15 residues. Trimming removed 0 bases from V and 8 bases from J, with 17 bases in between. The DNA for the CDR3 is TGTGCCAGCAGCTTGGGGGGACGAGGAAGACGCGAAGCTTTCTTT. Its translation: CASSLGGRGRREAFF.

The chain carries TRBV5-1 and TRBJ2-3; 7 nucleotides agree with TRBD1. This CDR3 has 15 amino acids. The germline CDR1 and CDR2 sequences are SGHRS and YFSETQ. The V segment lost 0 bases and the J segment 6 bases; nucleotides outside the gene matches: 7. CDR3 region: CASSLAATGRDTQYF. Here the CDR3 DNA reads TGCGCCAGCAGCTTGGCGGCGACAGGGCGGGATACGCAGTATTTT.

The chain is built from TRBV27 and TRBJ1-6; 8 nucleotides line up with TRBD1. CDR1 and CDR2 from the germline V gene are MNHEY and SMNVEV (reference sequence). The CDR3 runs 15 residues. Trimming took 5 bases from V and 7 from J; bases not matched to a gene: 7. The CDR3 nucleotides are TGTGCCAGCAGTCCCTGGGACAGGACGAATTCACCCCTCCACTTT. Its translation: CASSPWDRTNSPLHF.